Listed below are T cell receptor beta chains from one sample, sequenced in a study of shared clonotypes between healthy human individuals. The repertoire was sequenced with immunoSEQ multiplex PCR; TCRdb's copy has only in-frame clones and lacks some. The repertoire has millions of clones, 93% of them found once; the top ten carry about 0.37%. The sample consisted of naive CD4+ T cells from PBMCs. Receptors were obtained from a young man in good health. Some clones in this sample may be carry-over from other donors' samples. The conserved cysteine and the conserved F or W are not part of the CDR3 here. A D gene is named only where the DNA matches it firmly.

CDR3,D,J,V
ASSHLGQQETQY,TRBD1,TRBJ2-5,TRBV14
ASSPSDISGYGYT,.,TRBJ1-2,TRBV7-2
ASSERKQNEKLF,.,TRBJ1-4,TRBV6-1
ATTRGQGDREQY,TRBD1,TRBJ2-7,TRBV15
ASSLASGRVGETQY,TRBD2,TRBJ2-5,TRBV7-2
ASSPINRLAKNIQY,.,TRBJ2-4,TRBV7-2
ASSPPVGTSKTEAF,.,TRBJ1-1,TRBV18
ASSLGGSANTEAF,.,TRBJ1-1,TRBV7-9
ASSLPKTGFWQPQH,.,TRBJ1-5,TRBV5-8
ASSLGTGGGQETQY,TRBD1,TRBJ2-5,TRBV27
ASSTRETGRDFYEQY,TRBD2,TRBJ2-7,TRBV4-2
ASSEQRNGYT,.,TRBJ1-2,TRBV2
ASSWQGARKNIQY,TRBD1,TRBJ2-4,TRBV5-6
ASSETSSGTYEQY,TRBD2,TRBJ2-7,TRBV10-1
ASGQKDQPQH,.,TRBJ1-5,TRBV19
ASSLQSTSQRL,TRBD2,TRBJ2-1,TRBV7-3
ASSYPGQGGT,TRBD1,TRBJ1-2,TRBV6-6
AIRVGPTNTEAF,.,TRBJ1-1,TRBV10-3
ASRSEAGGDTGELF,TRBD2,TRBJ2-2,TRBV2
ASSEVPTGELF,.,TRBJ2-2,TRBV6-1
ASSLMGTGLNTEAF,TRBD1,TRBJ1-1,TRBV5-1
ASSPVSFGGTDTQY,.,TRBJ2-3,TRBV7-3
ASSSQNRDTQY,.,TRBJ2-3,TRBV7-6
ASRAGLSETQY,TRBD2,TRBJ2-5,TRBV6-6
ASSLIGSIYEQY,.,TRBJ2-7,TRBV28
ASSLLTAGVSTQY,.,TRBJ2-3,TRBV27
ASSGPYSNQPQH,.,TRBJ1-5,TRBV28
ATRDRGRDEKLF,TRBD1,TRBJ1-4,TRBV2
SVDGGSGQGASGANVLT,.,TRBJ2-6,TRBV29-1
ASSLGPTGRGSPLH,TRBD1,TRBJ1-6,TRBV5-4
ASSIEASGSTDTQY,TRBD2,TRBJ2-3,TRBV19
ASSVRGVTDTQY,TRBD2,TRBJ2-3,TRBV9
ASSLGTGGTYGYT,TRBD1,TRBJ1-2,TRBV5-4
ATTMRGSNTEAF,.,TRBJ1-1,TRBV6-5
ASSQVIGGGSYEQY,TRBD2,TRBJ2-7,TRBV4-1
ASSYSLVTGPETYEQY,TRBD1,TRBJ2-7,TRBV6-7
ASSHRGRRGFGYGYT,.,TRBJ1-2,TRBV14
ASRRGPGLAIYNEQF,TRBD2,TRBJ2-1,TRBV19
ASSLGGS,.,TRBJ2-7,TRBV7-8
ASSTGADTQY,TRBD1,TRBJ2-3,TRBV5-4
ASSAGQGETYEQY,TRBD1,TRBJ2-7,TRBV11-3